These 13 T cell receptor beta chains originate from one sample sequenced in a study of blood T cell repertoires in COVID-19. This table comes from immunoSEQ multiplex PCR, and its TCRdb copy is limited to in-frame clones, with some not included. The sample lists 200,000 to 250,000 clones, less than 90% occurring once. Sequenced sample: peripheral blood. The source is a woman older than 75 with active or convalescent COVID-19.

The V call is TRBV14, the J call TRBJ2-1; 12 bases are a match to TRBD2. CDR1 and CDR2 from the germline V gene are SGHDN and FVKESK. The V gene end was trimmed by 6 bases and the J gene end by 12 bases; junction bases not matched to a gene: 6. The CDR3 contains 13 residues. In nucleotides, the CDR3 is TGTGCCAGCAGACCTAGCGGGGGGGCCGGGCAGTTCTTC. It encodes CASRPSGGAGQFF.

This clone was recorded a few times. The chain carries TRBV21-1 and TRBJ1-4; the table's TRBD1 call for D was not verified on the DNA. TRBV21-1 is a pseudogene locus. This CDR3 contains 17 residues. CDR3 sequence: CARKTGTGGGGDEKLFF. The DNA of the CDR3 is TGTGCCAGAAAGACTGGGACAGGGGGAGGTGGAGATGAAAAACTGTTTTTT.

The gene calls are TRBV6-5 and TRBJ2-7; D unresolved. The CDR3 totals 13 residues. V was cut by 3 bases and J by 2 bases, with 8 bases left in between. Germline CDR1 reads MNHEY; CDR2 reads SVGAGI. The CDR3 here is CASSYPEAYEQYF. CDR3 in DNA: TGTGCCAGCAGTTATCCAGAGGCCTACGAGCAGTACTTC.

This clone was seen once. V and J are TRBV6-5 and TRBJ2-1; 7 bases align to TRBD1. Losses at the gene ends were 5 bases for V and 12 bases for J; bases not matched to a gene: 7. The CDR3 loop spans 12 amino acids. Per the germline V gene, CDR1 is MNHEY and CDR2 is SVGAGI. CDR3 nucleotides: TGTGCCAGCAGTCCCCGGACAGGTCTGCAGTTCTTC. Its protein is CASSPRTGLQFF.

The CDR3 spells CASSYQGFTGELFF. In DNA form, the CDR3 reads TGTGCCAGCAGCTACCAGGGATTCACCGGGGAGCTGTTTTTT. This rearrangement joins TRBV5-4 to TRBJ2-2, with D possibly being TRBD1 (5 bases). The CDR3 is 14 residues long. CDR1 SGHNT and CDR2 YYREEE come from the germline V gene (reference sequence). V was clipped by 3 bases and J by 4 bases, with 10 bases between them. The full variable domain, its missing parts supplied by reference TRBV5-4 and TRBJ2-2, is ETGVTQSPTHLIKTRGQQVTLRCSSQSGHNTVSWYQQALGQGPQFIFQYYREEENGRGNFPPRFSGLQFPNYSSELNVNALELDDSALYLCASSYQGFTGELFFGEGSRLTVL.

Here the CDR3 reads CASSPGRGGSSYEQYF. The CDR3, as DNA: TGTGCCAGCAGCCCCGGACGGGGGGGTAGCTCCTACGAGCAGTACTTC. The rearrangement links TRBV5-4 to TRBJ2-7, with 8 nucleotides matching TRBD2. The CDR3 extends over 16 amino acids. With 4 bases clipped from V and 0 bases from J, the junction kept 9 bases outside the gene matches. The germline gives CDR1 SGHNT, CDR2 YYREEE (reference sequence).

The chain combines TRBV24-1 with TRBJ1-1, with D hard to call. Trimming removed 1 base at V and 4 bases at J, with 6 bases between. Germline CDR1 reads KGHDR; CDR2 reads SFDVKD. The length of the CDR3 is 13 residues. Written as DNA, the CDR3 is TGTGCCACCAGTGATTTATCGGGCACTGAAGCTTTCTTT. It translates to CATSDLSGTEAFF.

The chain couples TRBV7-2 to TRBJ2-2, with TRBD2 matching over 8 bases. Germline V gene sequence: CDR1 SGHTA, CDR2 FQGNSA. The V and J ends lost 0 bases and 0 bases, in that order; junction bases with no gene match: 15. This CDR3 has 21 amino acids. DNA for the CDR3: TGTGCCAGCAGCTTAGCCCTGCAGTGGACGAGCGGGGGCGCGAACACCGGGGAGCTGTTTTTT. This sequence encodes CASSLALQWTSGGANTGELFF.

This clone was observed a few times. The chain joins TRBV9 to TRBJ1-1, with unresolved D. Germline lookup yields CDR1 SGDLS and CDR2 YYNGEE. The ends were cut back, 2 bases at V and 7 bases at J, with 9 bases in the middle. There are 12 residues in the CDR3. The DNA for the CDR3 is TGTGCCAGCAGCGTTCACAGCGGTGAAGCTTTCTTT. Translated, it gives CASSVHSGEAFF.

CDR3 in DNA: TGTGCCAGCAGTTTATTGGGGGGGGGTGGAGCTTTCTTT. It encodes CASSLLGGGGAFF. The chain carries TRBV12-3 or TRBV12-4 and TRBJ1-1; possibly TRBD1 for D (5 bases). V gave up 2 bases and J gave up 10 bases, with 14 bases separating them. This CDR3 contains 13 residues.

V gene TRBV24-1 combines with J gene TRBJ1-2; possibly TRBD1 for D (5 bases). Germline V gene sequence: CDR1 KGHDR, CDR2 SFDVKD. The CDR3 covers 12 residues. Trimming removed 4 bases from V and 7 bases from J, with 9 bases in between. The CDR3 here is CATSDSGFGYTF. The CDR3 nucleotides read TGTGCCACCAGTGACTCAGGGTTTGGCTACACCTTC.

DNA for the CDR3: TGTGCCAGTAGTATAGATCGGGGGGCTGAAAAACTGTTTTTT. Translated, it gives CASSIDRGAEKLFF. The chain has TRBV19 and TRBJ1-4; D is perhaps TRBD1 (6 bases). The CDR3 length is 14 residues. Germline values: CDR1 LNHDA, CDR2 SQIVND (reference sequence). Trimming shortened V by 0 bases and J by 7 bases, and 9 bases separated the two germline ends.

This chain links TRBV7-9 with TRBJ2-1; weak D call: TRBD2 (6 bases). Per germline, CDR1 SEHNR and CDR2 FQNEAQ (reference sequence). CDR3 length: 15 amino acids. Trimming stripped 5 bases from V and 3 bases from J, with 14 bases between. The CDR3 spells CASSAPAGGYNEQFF. CDR3 DNA: TGTGCCAGCAGCGCACCAGCCGGGGGCTACAATGAGCAGTTCTTC.